The rows below give T cell receptor beta chains drawn from one sample of a study of blood T cells in healthy people across ages. TCRdb passed the 5' RACE reads through MiXCR, listing each CDR3 protein once. The sample includes about 680,000 distinct CDR3 sequences, 49% of them seen just once. What was sequenced was blood. The receptors stem from an older woman in good health. Both conserved end residues are part of each CDR3. D genes are given only for firm matches. Only some rows state a clone size, as once, few, many or a class for expanded clones.

len,v_gene,abundance,d_gene,j_gene,CDR3nt,CDR3aa
16,TRBV7-2,NA,NA,TRBJ1-2,TGTGCCAGCAGCCCCCGTTCGGGCTTAGCTAACTATGGCTACACCTTC,CASSPRSGLANYGYTF
13,TRBV28,NA,TRBD1,TRBJ2-5,TGTGCCAGCAGAGAGACAGGGTCTGAGACCCAGTACTTC,CASRETGSETQYF
17,TRBV7-8,NA,TRBD2,TRBJ2-1,TGTGCCAGCAGCTTAAGGCTAGCGGGAGCCCCTTACAATGAGCAGTTCTTC,CASSLRLAGAPYNEQFF
14,TRBV20-1,NA,NA,TRBJ2-3,TGCAGTGCGCCGGGAGTCTCACCCGCAGATACGCAGTATTTT,CSAPGVSPADTQYF
11,TRBV6-6,few,NA,TRBJ2-7,TGTGCCAGCGCTGACTTAGCCGAGCAGTACTTC,CASADLAEQYF
16,TRBV24-1,NA,TRBD2,TRBJ2-5,TGTGCCACCAGTGACCCGGGACTAGCGGGAATCAATGAGCAGTACTTC,CATSDPGLAGINEQYF
17,TRBV7-3,once,TRBD2,TRBJ2-3,TGTGCCAGCAGCCCGGCCGCACTAGCGGGAGTTCCAGATACGCAGTATTTT,CASSPAALAGVPDTQYF
15,TRBV6-2/TRBV6-3,NA,NA,TRBJ2-5,TGTGCCAGCAGTTACGTCGGGGCGAGCCAAGAGACCCAGTACTTC,CASSYVGASQETQYF
16,TRBV12-3/TRBV12-4,NA,NA,TRBJ1-3,TGTGCCAGCAGTCCCCCAAAGGGCTTCGCTGGAAACACCATATATTTT,CASSPPKGFAGNTIYF
15,TRBV4-2,few,TRBD1,TRBJ1-1,TGTGCCAGTAGCCCAGATTTGACAGGGGGCACTGAAGCTTTCTTT,CASSPDLTGGTEAFF
14,TRBV2,few,TRBD1,TRBJ1-6,TGTGCCAGCAGCGGACAGGGAACAAATTCACCCCTCCACTTT,CASSGQGTNSPLHF
13,TRBV7-2,NA,NA,TRBJ2-7,TGTGCCAGCAGCTTACTGAGAGGACTTGAGCAGTACTTC,CASSLLRGLEQYF
19,TRBV5-1,few,TRBD2,TRBJ2-6,TGCGCCAGCAGCTTCGTCCCTAGCGGGCCTAGCTCTGGGGCCAACGTCCTGACTTTC,CASSFVPSGPSSGANVLTF
15,TRBV3-1,NA,TRBD2,TRBJ2-3,TGTGCCAGCAGCCCTTTAGCGGGAGGAAGAGATACGCAGTATTTT,CASSPLAGGRDTQYF
15,TRBV12-5,once,TRBD2,TRBJ2-3,TGTGCTAGTGGAATCAGCGGGAGTGGCGCAGATACGCAGTATTTT,CASGISGSGADTQYF
17,TRBV9,NA,TRBD2,TRBJ2-3,TGTGCCAGCAGCGTAGCGCCTAGCGGGACGGGGCCAGATACGCAGTATTTT,CASSVAPSGTGPDTQYF
15,TRBV7-2,few,NA,TRBJ2-7,TGTGCCAGCAGCCCCCGGGACACCTTAACCTACGAGCAGTACTTC,CASSPRDTLTYEQYF
17,TRBV10-3,few,NA,TRBJ2-7,TGTGCCATCAGTGAGTCGAGGGGTTCGAACCTTCCCGTCGAGCAGTACTTC,CAISESRGSNLPVEQYF
15,TRBV7-2,NA,TRBD2,TRBJ2-7,TGTGCCAGCAGCCAAGGACTAGCGGGAACCGACGAGCAGTACTTC,CASSQGLAGTDEQYF
15,TRBV2,NA,TRBD2,TRBJ2-5,TGTGCCAGCAGTGCATCGGGAGGGCCGGCGGAAGAGCAGTACTTC,CASSASGGPAEEQYF
16,TRBV28,NA,NA,TRBJ2-5,TGTGCTAGCAGTCCTCCATCGCAAGGGGGCCAAGAGACCCAGTACTTC,CASSPPSQGGQETQYF
13,TRBV7-9,NA,NA,TRBJ2-7,TGTGCCAGCAGCTTCCGGGCAGGGGCTGAGCAGTACTTC,CASSFRAGAEQYF